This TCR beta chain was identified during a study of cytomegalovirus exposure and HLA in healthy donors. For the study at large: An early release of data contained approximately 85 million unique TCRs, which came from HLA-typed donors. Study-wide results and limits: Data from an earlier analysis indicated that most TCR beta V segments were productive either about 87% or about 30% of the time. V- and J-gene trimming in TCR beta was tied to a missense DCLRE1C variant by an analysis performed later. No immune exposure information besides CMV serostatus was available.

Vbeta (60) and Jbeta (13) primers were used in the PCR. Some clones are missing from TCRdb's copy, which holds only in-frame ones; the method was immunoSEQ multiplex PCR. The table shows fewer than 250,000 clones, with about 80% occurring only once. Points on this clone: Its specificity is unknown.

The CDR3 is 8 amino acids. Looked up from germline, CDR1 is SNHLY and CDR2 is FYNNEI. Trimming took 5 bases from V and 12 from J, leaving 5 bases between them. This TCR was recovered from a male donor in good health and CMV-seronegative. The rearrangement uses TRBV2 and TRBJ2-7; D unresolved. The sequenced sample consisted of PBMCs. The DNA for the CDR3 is TGTGCCAGCAGTTATTTGTACTTC. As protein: CASSYLYF.